This T cell receptor beta chain was captured by sequencing in a study of T cell responses to AZD1222 COVID-19 vaccine. Germline CDR1 and CDR2: LNHDA and SQIVND (reference sequence). Losses at the gene ends were 1 base for V and 4 bases for J; bases not matched to a gene: 2. CDR3 length: 15 residues. With regard to this clone: The antigen is not known.

The data were produced by immunoSEQ multiplex PCR, yet TCRdb's version contains in-frame clones alone and is incomplete. The table shows about 100,000 clones, with around nine tenths occurring only once. Study results and limitations: Among vaccine-associated CD4 TCRs, coverage spanned spike, with dominance at 160-218 and 743-854. The study reported that nearly half of spike-specific TCRs target unmutated variant regions.

V usage is TRBV19 and J usage is TRBJ2-1, with 9 bases that match TRBD2. The receptor was isolated from an adult in good health. Sample: peripheral blood, taken on day 0 of AZD1222 vaccination. The CDR3 protein is CASSIGLAVYNEQFF. The CDR3 DNA is TGTGCCAGTAGTATAGGACTAGCGGTATACAATGAGCAGTTCTTC.